This T cell receptor (beta chain) emerged from a study of response to subunit inactivated influenza vaccine. The V end was cut by 4 bases, the J end by 11 bases, with 14 bases between. The CDR3 is 12 residues long. Germline CDR1 MNHNS, CDR2 SASEGT. One entry per CDR3 protein results from TCRdb running MiXCR on the RT-PCR reads. There are more than 450,000 distinct CDR3 sequences in the sample; 11% occur only once, and roughly 11% lies in the top ten. This sample was also put to use in a study of T cells expressing NK-cell markers. As that study records: Template switching by 5'RACE with UMIs generated the TCR beta cDNA. It was from sorted CD3+CD56+NKG2C+, CD3+CD56+NKG2C- and CD3+CD56-NKG2C+ T cells that TCR beta repertoires came. The study found dominant NKG2C+ clonotypes at roughly 1.0-8% of CD8+ T cells in several donors. Nothing established the HCMV specificity of expanded NKG2C+ T cell clones.

The source of this sequence is a man aged 50-60 years who received an inactivated influenza vaccine. The rearrangement uses TRBV6-1 and TRBJ1-1; the D gene is possibly TRBD1 (6 bases). The specimen was PBMCs from blood, collected on the day of vaccination. CDR3 loop: CASSAGVGYAFF. CDR3 DNA sequence: TGTGCCAGCAGTGCAGGGGTCGGGTACGCTTTCTTT.